This T cell receptor (beta chain) was sequenced in a study of PD-1 blockade in mismatch repair-deficient tumors. Study as a whole: Patients had fewer than 15 mismatch repair-deficient cancer types and were previously treated and progressing.

Generated by immunoSEQ multiplex PCR, the TCRdb table keeps only in-frame clones and is missing some. The sample includes approximately 120,000 clones, roughly 86% of them seen just once. Every patient had mismatch repair deficiency by PCR or immunohistochemistry. The V end was cut by 5 bases, the J end by 7 bases, with 3 bases between. The CDR3 has 10 residues. Per germline, CDR1 MDHEN and CDR2 SYDVKM. This clone occurred once. The sequencing used peripheral blood, collected 44 weeks after starting pembrolizumab. The chain couples TRBV28 to TRBJ2-1; D is ambiguous. The TCR originated in an adult with mismatch repair-deficient cancer. CDR3 protein: CASSENEQFF. The CDR3 DNA reads TGTGCCAGCAGTGAGAATGAGCAGTTCTTC.